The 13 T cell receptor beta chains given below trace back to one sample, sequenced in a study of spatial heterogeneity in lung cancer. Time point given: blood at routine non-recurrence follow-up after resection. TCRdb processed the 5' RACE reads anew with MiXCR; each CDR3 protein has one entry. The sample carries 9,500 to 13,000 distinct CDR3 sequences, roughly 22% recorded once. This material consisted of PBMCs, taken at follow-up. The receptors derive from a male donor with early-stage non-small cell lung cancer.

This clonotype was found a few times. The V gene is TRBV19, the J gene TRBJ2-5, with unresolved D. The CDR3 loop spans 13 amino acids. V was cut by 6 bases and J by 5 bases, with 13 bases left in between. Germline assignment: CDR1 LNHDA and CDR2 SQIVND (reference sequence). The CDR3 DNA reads TGTGCCAGTAGCAGCCCTGGGCGGGAGACCCAGTACTTC. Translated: CASSSPGRETQYF.

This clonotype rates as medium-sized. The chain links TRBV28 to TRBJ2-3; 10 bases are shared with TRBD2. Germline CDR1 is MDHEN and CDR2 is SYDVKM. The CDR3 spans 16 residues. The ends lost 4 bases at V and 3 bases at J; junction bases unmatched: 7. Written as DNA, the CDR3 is TGTGCCAGCAGTTCCGGGACTAGCGAGACGACAGATACGCAGTATTTT. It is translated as CASSSGTSETTDTQYF.

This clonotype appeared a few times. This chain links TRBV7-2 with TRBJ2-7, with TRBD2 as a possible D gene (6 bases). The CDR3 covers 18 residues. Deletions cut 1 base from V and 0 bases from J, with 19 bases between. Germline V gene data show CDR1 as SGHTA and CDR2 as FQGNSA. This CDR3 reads CASSLDGGGVGSSYEQYF. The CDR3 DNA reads TGTGCCAGCAGCTTAGACGGTGGCGGGGTAGGTTCCTCCTACGAGCAGTACTTC.

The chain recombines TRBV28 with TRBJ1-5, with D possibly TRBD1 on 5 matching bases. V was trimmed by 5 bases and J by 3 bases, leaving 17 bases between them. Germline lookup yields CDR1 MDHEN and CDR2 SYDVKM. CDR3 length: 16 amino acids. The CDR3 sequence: CASSDTREWANQPQHF. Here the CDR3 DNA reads TGTGCCAGCAGTGATACCAGGGAATGGGCCAATCAGCCCCAGCATTTT.

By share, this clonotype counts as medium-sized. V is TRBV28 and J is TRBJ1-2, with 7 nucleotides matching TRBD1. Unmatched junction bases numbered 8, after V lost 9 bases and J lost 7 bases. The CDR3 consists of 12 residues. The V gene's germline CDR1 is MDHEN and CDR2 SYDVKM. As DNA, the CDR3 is TGTGCCAGTGGACAGGCCCAAGGTGGCTACACCTTC. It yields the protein CASGQAQGGYTF.

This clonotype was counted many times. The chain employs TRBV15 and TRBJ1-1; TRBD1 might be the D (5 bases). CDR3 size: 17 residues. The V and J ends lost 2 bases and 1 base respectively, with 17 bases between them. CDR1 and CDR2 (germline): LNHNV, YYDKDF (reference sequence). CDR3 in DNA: TGTGCCACCAGCAGATCCCTGGGGGGGAGTGCGAACACTGAAGCTTTCTTT. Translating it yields CATSRSLGGSANTEAFF.

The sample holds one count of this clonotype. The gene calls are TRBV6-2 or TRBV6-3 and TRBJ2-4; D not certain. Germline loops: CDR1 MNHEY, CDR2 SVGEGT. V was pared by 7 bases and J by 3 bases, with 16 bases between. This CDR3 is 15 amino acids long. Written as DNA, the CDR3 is TGTGCCAGCAACGATGCTGGTTTGGGCAAAAACATTCAGTACTTC. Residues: CASNDAGLGKNIQYF.

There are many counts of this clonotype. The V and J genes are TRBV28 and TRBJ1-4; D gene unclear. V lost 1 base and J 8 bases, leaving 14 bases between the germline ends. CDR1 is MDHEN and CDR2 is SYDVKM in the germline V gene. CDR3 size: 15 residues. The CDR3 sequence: CASSLSPYVGEKLFF. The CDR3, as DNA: TGTGCCAGCAGTTTATCGCCCTATGTGGGGGAAAAACTGTTTTTT.

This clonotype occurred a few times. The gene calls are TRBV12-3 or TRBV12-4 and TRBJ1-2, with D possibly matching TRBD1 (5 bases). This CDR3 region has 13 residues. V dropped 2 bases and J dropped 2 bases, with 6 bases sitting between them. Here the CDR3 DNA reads TGTGCCAGCAGTTTAAAGGGGAACTATGGCTACACCTTC. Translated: CASSLKGNYGYTF.

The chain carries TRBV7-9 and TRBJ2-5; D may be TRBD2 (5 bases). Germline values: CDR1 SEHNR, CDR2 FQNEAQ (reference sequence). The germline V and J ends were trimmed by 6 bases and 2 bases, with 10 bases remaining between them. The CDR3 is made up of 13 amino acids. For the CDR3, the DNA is TGTGCCAGCAGTCGACGGACTCAAGAGACCCAGTACTTC. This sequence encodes CASSRRTQETQYF. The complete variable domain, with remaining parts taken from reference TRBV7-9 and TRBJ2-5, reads DTGVSQNPRHKITKRGQNVTFRCDPISEHNRLYWYRQTLGQGPEFLTYFQNEAQLEKSRLLSDRFSAERPKGSFSTLEIQRTEQGDSAMYLCASSRRTQETQYFGPGTRLLVL.

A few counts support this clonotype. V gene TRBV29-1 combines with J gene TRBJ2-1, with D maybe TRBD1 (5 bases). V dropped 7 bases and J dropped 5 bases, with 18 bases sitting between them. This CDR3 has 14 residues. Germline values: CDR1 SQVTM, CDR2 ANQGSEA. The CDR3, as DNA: TGCAGCGCACAGGACCGAAAAGTAAACAATGAGCAGTTCTTC. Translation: CSAQDRKVNNEQFF.

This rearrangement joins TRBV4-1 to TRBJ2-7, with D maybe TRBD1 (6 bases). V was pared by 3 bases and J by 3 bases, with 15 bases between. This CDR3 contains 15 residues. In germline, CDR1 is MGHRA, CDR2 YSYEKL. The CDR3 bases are TGCGCCAGCAGCCAGAACCAGGGGATGGGCTACGAGCAGTACTTC. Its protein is CASSQNQGMGYEQYF.

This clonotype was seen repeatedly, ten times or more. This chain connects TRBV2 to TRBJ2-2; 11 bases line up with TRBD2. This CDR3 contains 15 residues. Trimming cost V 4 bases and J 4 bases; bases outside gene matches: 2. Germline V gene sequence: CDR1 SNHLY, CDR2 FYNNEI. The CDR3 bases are TGTGCCAGCAGTGGACTAGCGGGGTTCACCGGGGAGCTGTTTTTT. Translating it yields CASSGLAGFTGELFF.